These T cell receptor beta chains were read from a single sample in a study of response to subunit inactivated influenza vaccine. TCRdb re-called the RT-PCR reads through MiXCR, storing one row per CDR3 protein. The sample lists under 850,000 distinct CDR3 sequences, around 20% occurring once. The specimen comprised PBMCs from blood, sampled 5 to 6 days after vaccination. The receptors were gathered from a man aged 45-60 years who received an inactivated influenza vaccine. Each CDR3 is given with its conserved first and last residue. Each record gives: V gene, CDR3 protein.

TRBV12-3/TRBV12-4,CASSAGLRGAEKLFF
TRBV18,CASSLGQGGNNEQFF
TRBV5-1,CASRNTGVGNTIYF
TRBV10-1,CASSDGVYGYTF
TRBV20-1,CSASFLGVAEQFF
TRBV30,CAWSAPGTGLKNIQYF
TRBV4-3,CASSLSSGADLARFF
TRBV6-5,CASSYFGGAGTGELFF
TRBV7-9,CASSLVSGANVLTF
TRBV3-1,CASSQGLDIYNEQFF
TRBV21-1,CASSKTPGQGVSGANVLTF
TRBV12-3/TRBV12-4,CASSFEGGYNEQFF
TRBV7-9,CASSARDRGPTDTQYF
TRBV27,CASSFGPGDPLRNTEAFF
TRBV5-6,CASSLEDRVSLRAEAFF
TRBV12-3/TRBV12-4,CASSFTTGGELFF
TRBV20-1,CSARTGNSYEQYF